This T cell receptor beta chain came from a study of blood T cells in healthy people across ages (dated by TCRdb to between 2014 and 2017). At the level of the whole study: In model experiments, roughly one uniquely barcoded TCR beta cDNA molecule per two T cells was captured by template switching. Using deep sequencing normalized with unique cDNA molecular identifiers, the study measured how TCR beta repertoire diversity changes with age. Donors were grouped into four age groups: young (average approximately 15 years), middle-aged (roughly 38), aged (approximately 58) and long-lived (less than 85). Using the same blood draw, the study looked at two additional independent replicas of 1 million unique cDNA reads for two donors, one aged 18 to 29 and the other aged 80 or older. What the study reported, not specific to this receptor: Conclusive comparison of naive and antigen-experienced compartments was prevented by the profiling of bulk unsorted PBMCs. As age increased, observed TCR beta diversity per million T cells dropped in a roughly linear way, and a significant reduction was already evident by age 40. Compared with the aged group, the long-lived group had more naive CD4+ T cells, fewer expanded clones and increased TCR diversity, a pattern suggesting age selection. Because the CMV infection status of the donors was unknown, age-related changes in expanded clonotypes may potentially have been confounded. Observed TCR beta diversity correlated strongly with the percentage of naive T cells measured by flow cytometry. Estimates of total diversity based on one million sequenced T cells were considered lower bounds and underestimates.

Donors were approximately 42 systemically healthy Caucasian individuals from Russia aged roughly 6 to 100 years. About 9.6 milliliters of peripheral blood were collected from each donor into EDTA-treated Vacutainer tubes. Ficoll-Paque density-gradient centrifugation was used to isolate PBMCs, with at least 6 million per sample. Trizol reagent was used to extract total RNA from PBMCs, with at least 5 micrograms per sample. Naive CD45RAhigh/CD27high T cell percentages were measured by flow cytometry on a PBMC aliquot from every donor. Library preparation used 5' RACE. TCRdb names Illumina HiSeq 2500 as the instrument used. A second PCR of 7 to 11 cycles was performed with a sample-barcoded 5' primer and a J-beta primer mix. A unique molecular identifier was introduced onto each TCR beta cDNA molecule by a template-switch 5' adaptor carrying 12 random nucleotides. At least 3 million CDR3-containing paired-end reads were obtained from each sample. First-strand cDNA synthesis was performed from all RNA using the Mint cDNA synthesis kit, with priming by a TRBC-specific oligonucleotide. After uracil-DNA glycosylase treatment, a first 18-cycle PCR used universal primers M1SS and BC2_uni_R on all cDNA. On the authors' methods: For normalization, 1 million high-quality reads were randomly selected from each sample, with every read carrying a distinct molecular identifier. Reads with shared molecular identifiers were discarded instead of being binned into consensus sequences. MiTCR, set to a Q25 quality threshold and the strictest error-elimination algorithm, was used for CDR3 identification, clonotype clustering and error correction. A nonparametric unseen species model with Euler transformation was used to estimate a lower bound on total TCR beta diversity. The public reads were run again by TCRdb, first through fastp at Q25 and then through MiXCR, and only productive beta chains were kept. Each record represents a unique CDR3 protein, reported with the most common genes and DNA among its rows. TCRdb, not the original authors, processed these V and J calls. This sample comprises more than 600,000 distinct CDR3 sequences, approximately 25% of them detected only once. The ten largest clones represent 9% to 9.5% of the sample.

This clonotype was picked up a small number of times. What this receptor recognizes is not known. Per-nucleotide qualities are absent, and no much larger clonotype sits a single base away. From the germline V gene, CDR1 is MGHRA and CDR2 is YSYEKL. V was cut back by 4 bases and J by 4 bases, leaving a gap of 10 bases between them. The CDR3, cysteine through phenylalanine, is 13 amino acids long. The only DNA kept is the CDR3, 39 bases in frame from the first base. The sample was also linked to a second study, of T cells of mothers and their children. As that second study puts it: Nine systemically healthy Caucasian individuals served as donors, namely three mothers together with their six children. cDNA synthesis consumed the entire amount of extracted RNA, loaded at approximately 1.4 ug RNA in each 15 ul reaction. In the second PCR, the M1S primer introduced both the sample barcodes and 2-4 random nucleotides. Over 8.5 million TCR beta CDR3 reads came from each mother, compared with some 3 million reads from each child. TCR recombination output is similarly shaped by thymic selection in related and unrelated pairs, with a minor effect exerted by inherited differences. Related mother-child pairs always showed normalized repertoire overlap that was slightly higher than in unrelated mother-child pairs, though the difference was never significant. No persistent microchimeric T cell clones were detected, at a sensitivity of around 100 clones per million clonotypes. The study used deep NGS to compare TCR beta repertoires of mothers and children, seeking features distinguishing related mother-child pairs from unrelated individuals. The mean age was roughly 36 +/- 4 years for the mothers and approximately 11 +/- 4 years for the children. After adapter ligation was performed with NEBNext reagents, the libraries were sequenced on an Illumina HiSeq 2000 with 100+100 nt paired-end reads. To avoid cross-contamination, the mother libraries and the child libraries were prepared a month apart and sequenced in separate runs. Between about 500,000 and 2,100,000 distinct TCR beta clonotypes were identified per donor. Naive TCR beta clonotypes were estimated from low-frequency clonotypes matched to each donor's FACS-determined naive share, without sorting.

The sequenced sample was blood. The rearrangement combines TRBV4-1 with TRBJ2-5, with the D gene uncertain. This receptor was obtained from a boy between 10 and 17 years old in good health. The CDR3 protein: CASSRARRETQYF. The DNA sequence follows: TGCGCCAGCAGCCGTGCTAGACGAGAGACCCAGTACTTC.